This entry describes one T cell receptor (beta chain). Germline V gene data show CDR1 as KGHSH and CDR2 as LQKENI. The CDR3 has 14 amino acids. Trimming cost V 5 bases and J 0 bases, with 8 bases left between them. Sequencing of TCR beta, carried out with a high-throughput approach, was applied to CD8+ and CD4+ T cells from the blood. The multiple sclerosis controls were treatment-naive patients affected by stable or active relapsing-remitting disease. It was negative isolation that provided the CD8+ and CD4+ T cells, whereas TEMRA cells were enriched by FACS. The RNA, about 0.5 to 1 ug, was put through reverse transcription using random hexamers. Amplification of TCR beta CDR3 used immunoSEQ multiplex PCR across 54 Vbeta and 13 Jbeta. Each CDR3 protein is one row after TCRdb ran MiXCR on the immunoSEQ multiplex PCR reads. The table has approximately 170,000 distinct CDR3 sequences, approximately 93% seen once.

These data originate in a study of CD8 T cells in Susac syndrome. V is TRBV18 and J is TRBJ2-4; D unresolved. The sample consisted of CD4+ T cells from PBMCs. The sequence came from a human donor with multiple sclerosis. As DNA, the CDR3 is TGTGCCAGCTCAATCGAGTTAGCCAAAAACATTCAGTACTTC. This encodes CASSIELAKNIQYF. Supplemented by reference TRBV18 and TRBJ2-4, the full variable domain reads NAGVMQNPRHLVRRRGQEARLRCSPMKGHSHVYWYRQLPEEGLKFMVYLQKENIIDESGMPKERFSAEFPKEGPSILRIQQVVRGDSAAYFCASSIELAKNIQYFGAGTRLSVL.